This TCR beta chain stems from a study of blood T cell repertoires in COVID-19. For the study at large: T cells, B-cell-depleted T cells, or PBMCs supplied cDNA or gDNA.

Cohort placement rested on clinical history that participants reported themselves. Some clones are missing from TCRdb's copy, which holds only in-frame ones; the method was immunoSEQ multiplex PCR. The sample yields roughly 400,000 clones, 70% to 90% seen once. V was shortened by 6 bases and J by 1 base, with 9 bases between the two germline ends. The CDR3 sequence is 13 residues long. Germline V gene lookup returns CDR1 SQVTM and CDR2 ANQGSEA. Material: PBMCs or T cells enriched from blood (not recorded which). V gene TRBV29-1 combines with J gene TRBJ1-4; D perhaps matches TRBD1 (6 bases). The clonotype comes from a woman aged 18-30 years who had been exposed to COVID-19. Written as DNA, the CDR3 is TGCAGCGTCTACAGGGAAACTAATGAAAAACTGTTTTTT. Translating it yields CSVYRETNEKLFF.